This T cell receptor beta chain was profiled in a study of T cell responses to AZD1222 COVID-19 vaccine. Findings and limits, study-wide: Possibly, clonal diversity was underestimated; donors were largely white British and included more females. Just 5 to 7 AZD1222 recipients were seropositive at baseline.

With respect to this clone: Antigen unknown.

Here immunoSEQ multiplex PCR was the method, and the copy in TCRdb shows in-frame clones only, minus some. The sample holds 50,000 to 70,000 clones, roughly nine tenths seen once. Some second doses came at about 4 weeks and others at about 12 weeks; these were pooled. This TCR was sampled from an adult who received the AZD1222 COVID-19 vaccine. The sample consisted of peripheral blood, taken 28 days after the second AZD1222 dose.

The CDR3 here is CACQSGRGGNSPLHF. In DNA form, the CDR3 reads TGTGCCTGCCAATCAGGGAGAGGAGGGAATTCACCCCTCCACTTT. The chain employs TRBV30 and TRBJ1-6, with D possibly matching TRBD1 (5 bases). CDR3 size: 15 residues. The germline V gene has CDR1 GTSNPN and CDR2 SVGIG (reference sequence). V lost 6 bases and J lost 7, with 19 bases in between.